This T cell receptor (beta chain) came from a study of beta chain features in type 1 diabetes. Whole-study results and caveats: Within each of all four CD4+ subsets, Type 1 diabetes patients had TCRB CDR3s that were moderately but significantly shorter.

This clone was counted only a few times. Its antigen is not known. Isolated RNA was reverse transcribed in full, so expressed TCRB transcripts were sequenced. Data came from immunoSEQ multiplex PCR; TCRdb stores just in-frame clones and leaves some out. The sample consists of 200,000 to 250,000 clones, over 7.5% of them appearing once. Per the germline V gene, CDR1 is SGHAT and CDR2 is FQDESV (reference sequence). V shed 4 bases and J 5 bases; nucleotides not matched to a gene: 2. CDR3 length: 12 amino acids. The sample consisted of naive CD4+ T cells from blood. The sequence was obtained from a young woman in good health. The chain is built from TRBV11-1 and TRBJ2-7; 7 bases are a match to TRBD1. CDR3 DNA sequence: TGTGCCAGCAGCTGGACAGGAAACGAGCAGTACTTC. It encodes CASSWTGNEQYF.